The TCR beta chain under discussion was sequenced for a study of graft-versus-host responses after intestinal transplantation. Study overall: Recipients had multivisceral, liver-intestinal, or isolated intestinal transplants.

To note about this clone: Antigen: not known.

This CDR3 comprises 13 residues. V shed 4 bases and J shed 2 bases, with 12 bases lying between them. Germline V gives CDR1 GTSNPN, CDR2 SVGIG (reference sequence). Clones were read by immunoSEQ multiplex PCR, and TCRdb kept only the in-frame ones, dropping some. Altogether 90,000 to 130,000 clones are present, about 93% being singletons, with the ten largest covering about 0.51%. The chain is built from TRBV30 and TRBJ2-7, with D possibly being TRBD1 (6 bases). This receptor was obtained from a human donor who received an intestinal transplant. The input for sequencing was unstimulated CD8+ T cells sorted from spleen or lymph node cells, taken before intestinal transplant. CDR3 amino acids: CAWNTGTPYEQYF. CDR3 DNA: TGTGCCTGGAATACAGGGACCCCCTACGAGCAGTACTTC.